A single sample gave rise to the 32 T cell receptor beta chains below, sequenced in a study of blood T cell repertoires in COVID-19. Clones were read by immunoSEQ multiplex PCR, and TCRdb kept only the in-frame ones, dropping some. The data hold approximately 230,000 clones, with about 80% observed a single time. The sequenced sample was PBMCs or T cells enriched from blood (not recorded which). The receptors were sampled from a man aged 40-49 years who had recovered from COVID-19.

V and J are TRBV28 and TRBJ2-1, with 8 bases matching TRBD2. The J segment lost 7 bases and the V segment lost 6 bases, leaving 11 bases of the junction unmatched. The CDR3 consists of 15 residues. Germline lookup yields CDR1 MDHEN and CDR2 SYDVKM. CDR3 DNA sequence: TGTGCCAGCAGGGACGGCGGGGGGCCCACAAATGAGCAGTTCTTC. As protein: CASRDGGGPTNEQFF.

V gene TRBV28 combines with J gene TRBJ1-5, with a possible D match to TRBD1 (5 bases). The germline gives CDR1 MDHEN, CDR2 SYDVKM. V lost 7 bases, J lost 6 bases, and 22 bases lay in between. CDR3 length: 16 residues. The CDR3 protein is CASIESGTGGRQPQHF. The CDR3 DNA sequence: TGTGCCAGCATCGAGTCCGGAACGGGGGGACGTCAGCCCCAGCATTTT.

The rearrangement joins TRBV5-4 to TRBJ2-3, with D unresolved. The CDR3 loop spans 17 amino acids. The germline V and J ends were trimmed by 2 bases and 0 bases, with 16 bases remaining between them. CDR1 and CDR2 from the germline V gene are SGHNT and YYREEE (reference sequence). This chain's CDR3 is CASSLEAGRPSTDTQYF. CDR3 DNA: TGTGCCAGCAGCTTAGAGGCCGGCAGACCTAGCACAGATACGCAGTATTTT.

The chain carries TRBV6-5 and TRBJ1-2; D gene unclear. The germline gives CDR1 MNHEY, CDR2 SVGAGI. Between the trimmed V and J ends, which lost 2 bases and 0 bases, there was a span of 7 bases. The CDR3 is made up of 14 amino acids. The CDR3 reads CASSYGQTNYGYTF. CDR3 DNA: TGTGCCAGCAGTTACGGGCAGACTAACTATGGCTACACCTTC.

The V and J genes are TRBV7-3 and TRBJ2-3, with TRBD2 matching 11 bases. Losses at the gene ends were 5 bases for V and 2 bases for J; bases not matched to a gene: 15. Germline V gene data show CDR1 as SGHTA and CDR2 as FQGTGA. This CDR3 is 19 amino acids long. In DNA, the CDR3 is TGTGCCAGCAGCCTACAGGGATCTAGCGGGGGGTCCCCCACAGATACGCAGTATTTT. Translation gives CASSLQGSSGGSPTDTQYF. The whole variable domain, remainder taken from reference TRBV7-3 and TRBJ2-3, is GAGVSQTPSNKVTEKGKYVELRCDPISGHTALYWYRQSLGQGPEFLIYFQGTGAADDSGLPNDRFFAVRPEGSVSTLKIQRTERGDSAVYLCASSLQGSSGGSPTDTQYFGPGTRLTVL.

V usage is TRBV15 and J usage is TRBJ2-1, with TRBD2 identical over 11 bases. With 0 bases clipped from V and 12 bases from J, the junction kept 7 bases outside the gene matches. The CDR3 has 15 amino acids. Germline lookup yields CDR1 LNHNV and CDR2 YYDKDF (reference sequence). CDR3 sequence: CATSRDGTSGWGQFF. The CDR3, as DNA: TGTGCCACCAGCAGAGATGGGACTAGCGGATGGGGGCAGTTCTTC.

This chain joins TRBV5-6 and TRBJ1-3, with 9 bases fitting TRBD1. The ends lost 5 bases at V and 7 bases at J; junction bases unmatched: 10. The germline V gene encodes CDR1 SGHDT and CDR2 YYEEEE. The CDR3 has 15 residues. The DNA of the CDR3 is TGTGCCAGCAGTACAACAGGGGGCGCAGTGAACACCATATATTTT. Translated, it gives CASSTTGGAVNTIYF.

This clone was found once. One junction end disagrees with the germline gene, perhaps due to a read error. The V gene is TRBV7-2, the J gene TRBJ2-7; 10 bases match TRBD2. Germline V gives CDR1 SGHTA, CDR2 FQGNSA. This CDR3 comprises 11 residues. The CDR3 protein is CASSLAGVQYF. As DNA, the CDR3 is TGTGCCAGCAGCCTAGCGGGAGTGCAGTACTTC.

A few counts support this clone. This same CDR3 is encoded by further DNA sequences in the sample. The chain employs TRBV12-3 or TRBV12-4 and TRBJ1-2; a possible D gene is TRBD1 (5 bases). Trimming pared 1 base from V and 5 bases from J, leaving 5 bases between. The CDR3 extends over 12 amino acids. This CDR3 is CASSLEGYGYTF. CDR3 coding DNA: TGTGCCAGCAGTTTAGAGGGGTATGGCTACACCTTC.

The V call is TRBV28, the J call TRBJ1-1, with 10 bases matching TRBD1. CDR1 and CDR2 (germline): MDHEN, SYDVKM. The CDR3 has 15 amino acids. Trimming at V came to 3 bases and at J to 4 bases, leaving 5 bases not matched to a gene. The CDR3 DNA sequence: TGTGCCAGCAGTTTCATGGACAGGGGGGCCACTGAAGCTTTCTTT. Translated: CASSFMDRGATEAFF.

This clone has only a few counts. The DNA of the CDR3 is TGTGCCAGCAGCCGTCGGACAGGGAGCTCCTACAATGAGCAGTTCTTC. It is translated as CASSRRTGSSYNEQFF. The V and J genes are TRBV7-2 and TRBJ2-1; 8 nucleotides align to TRBD1. The CDR3 spans 16 residues. CDR1 is SGHTA, CDR2 FQGNSA, per germline. The V gene end was trimmed by 5 bases and the J gene end by 0 bases; junction bases not matched to a gene: 6.

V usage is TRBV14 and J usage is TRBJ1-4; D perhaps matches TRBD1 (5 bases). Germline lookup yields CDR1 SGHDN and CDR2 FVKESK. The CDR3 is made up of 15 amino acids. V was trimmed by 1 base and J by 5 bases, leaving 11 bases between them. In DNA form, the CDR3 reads TGTGCCAGCAGCCAAGTACCAGGGAGGAATGAAAAACTGTTTTTT. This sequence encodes CASSQVPGRNEKLFF. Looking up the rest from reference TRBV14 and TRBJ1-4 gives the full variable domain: EAGVTQFPSHSVIEKGQTVTLRCDPISGHDNLYWYRRVMGKEIKFLLHFVKESKQDESGMPNNRFLAERTGGTYSTLKVQPAELEDSGVYFCASSQVPGRNEKLFFGSGTQLSVL.

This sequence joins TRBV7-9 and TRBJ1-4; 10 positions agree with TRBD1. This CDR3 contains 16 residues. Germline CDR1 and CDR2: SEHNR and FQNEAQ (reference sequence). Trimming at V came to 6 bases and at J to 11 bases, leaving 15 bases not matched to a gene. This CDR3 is CASSFSMGQGSYKLFF. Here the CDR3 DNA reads TGTGCCAGCAGTTTTAGTATGGGACAGGGGTCTTACAAACTGTTTTTT.

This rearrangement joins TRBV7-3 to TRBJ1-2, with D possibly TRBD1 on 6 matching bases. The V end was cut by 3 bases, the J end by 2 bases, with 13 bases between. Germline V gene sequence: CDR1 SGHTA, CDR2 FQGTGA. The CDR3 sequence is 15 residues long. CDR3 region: CASSLGPTGNYGYTF. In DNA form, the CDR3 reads TGTGCCAGCAGCTTGGGACCCACAGGGAACTATGGCTACACCTTC.

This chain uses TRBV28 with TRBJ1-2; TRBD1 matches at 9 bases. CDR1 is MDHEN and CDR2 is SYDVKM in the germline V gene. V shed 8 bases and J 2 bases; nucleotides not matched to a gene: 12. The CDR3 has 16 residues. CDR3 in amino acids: CASFGDREKENYGYTF. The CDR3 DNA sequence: TGTGCCAGCTTCGGGGACAGGGAGAAAGAAAACTATGGCTACACCTTC.

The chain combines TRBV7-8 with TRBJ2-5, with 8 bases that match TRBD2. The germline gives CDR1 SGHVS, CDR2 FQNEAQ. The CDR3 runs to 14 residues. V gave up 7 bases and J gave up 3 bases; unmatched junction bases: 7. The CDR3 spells CASTTGTREETQYF. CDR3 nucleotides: TGTGCCAGCACCACCGGGACTAGAGAAGAGACCCAGTACTTC.

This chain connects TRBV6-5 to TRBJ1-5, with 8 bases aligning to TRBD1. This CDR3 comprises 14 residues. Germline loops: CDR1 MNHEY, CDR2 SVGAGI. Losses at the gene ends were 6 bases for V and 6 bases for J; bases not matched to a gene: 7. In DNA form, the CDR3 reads TGTGCCAGCAGCGACAGGGGAGGCACTCAGCCCCAGCATTTT. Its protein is CASSDRGGTQPQHF.

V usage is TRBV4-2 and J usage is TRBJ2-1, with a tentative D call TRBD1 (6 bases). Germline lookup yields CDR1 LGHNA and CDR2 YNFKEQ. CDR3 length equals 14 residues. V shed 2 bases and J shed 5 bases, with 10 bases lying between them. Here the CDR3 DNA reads TGTGCCAGCAGCCAACGGGGACAAGACAATGAGCAGTTCTTC. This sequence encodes CASSQRGQDNEQFF.

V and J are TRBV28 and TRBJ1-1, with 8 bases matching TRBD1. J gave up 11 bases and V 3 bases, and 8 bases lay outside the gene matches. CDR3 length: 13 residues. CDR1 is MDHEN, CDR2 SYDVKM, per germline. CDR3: CASSFGQGGIAFF. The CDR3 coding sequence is TGTGCCAGCAGTTTCGGACAGGGAGGAATTGCTTTCTTT.

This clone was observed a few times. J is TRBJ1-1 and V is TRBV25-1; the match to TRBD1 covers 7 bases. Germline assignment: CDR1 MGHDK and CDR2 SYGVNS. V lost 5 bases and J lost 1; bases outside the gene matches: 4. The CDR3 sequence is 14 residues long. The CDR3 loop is CASSFGQANTEAFF. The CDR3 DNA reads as TGTGCCAGCAGTTTCGGACAGGCGAACACTGAAGCTTTCTTT. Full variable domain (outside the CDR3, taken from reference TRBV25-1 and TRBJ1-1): EADIYQTPRYLVIGTGKKITLECSQTMGHDKMYWYQQDPGMELHLIHYSYGVNSTEKGDLSSESTVSRIRTEHFPLTLESARPSHTSQYLCASSFGQANTEAFFGQGTRLTVV.

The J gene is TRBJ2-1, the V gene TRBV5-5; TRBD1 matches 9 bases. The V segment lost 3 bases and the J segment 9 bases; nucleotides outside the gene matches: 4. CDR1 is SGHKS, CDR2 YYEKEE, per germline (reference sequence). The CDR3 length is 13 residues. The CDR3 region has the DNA TGTGCCAGCAGCTCGGTGGACAGGGGTGAGCAGTTCTTC. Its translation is CASSSVDRGEQFF.

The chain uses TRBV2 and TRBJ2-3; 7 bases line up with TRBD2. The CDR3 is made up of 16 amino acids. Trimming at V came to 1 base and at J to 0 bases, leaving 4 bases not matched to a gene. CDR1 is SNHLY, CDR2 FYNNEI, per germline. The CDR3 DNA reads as TGTGCCAGCAGTGAAGGGCTAGCGGAGAGCACAGATACGCAGTATTTT. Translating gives CASSEGLAESTDTQYF.

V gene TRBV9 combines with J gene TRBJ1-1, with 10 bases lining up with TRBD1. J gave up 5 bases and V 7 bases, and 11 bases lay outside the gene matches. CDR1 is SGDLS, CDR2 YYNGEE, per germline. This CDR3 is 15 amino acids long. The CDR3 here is CASGGGTGAKTEAFF. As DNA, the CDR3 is TGTGCCAGCGGGGGTGGGACAGGGGCGAAGACTGAAGCTTTCTTT.

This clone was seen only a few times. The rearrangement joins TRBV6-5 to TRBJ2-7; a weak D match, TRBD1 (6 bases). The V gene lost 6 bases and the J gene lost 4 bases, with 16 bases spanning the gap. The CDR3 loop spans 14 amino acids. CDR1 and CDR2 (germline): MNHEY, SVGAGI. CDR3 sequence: CASSAGWGRYEQYF. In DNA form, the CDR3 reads TGTGCCAGCAGCGCGGGTTGGGGGCGGTACGAGCAGTACTTC.

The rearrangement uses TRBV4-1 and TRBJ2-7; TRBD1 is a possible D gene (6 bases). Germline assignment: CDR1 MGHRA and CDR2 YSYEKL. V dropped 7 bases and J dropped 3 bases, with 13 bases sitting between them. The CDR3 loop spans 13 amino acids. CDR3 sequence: CASNNREGYEQYF. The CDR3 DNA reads TGCGCCAGCAATAACAGGGAAGGCTACGAGCAGTACTTC.

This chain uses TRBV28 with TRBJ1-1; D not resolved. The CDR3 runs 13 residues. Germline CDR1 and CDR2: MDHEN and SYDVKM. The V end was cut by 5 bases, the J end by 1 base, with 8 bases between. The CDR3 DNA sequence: TGTGCCAGCAGTACGAGGGCGAACACTGAAGCTTTCTTT. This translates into CASSTRANTEAFF.

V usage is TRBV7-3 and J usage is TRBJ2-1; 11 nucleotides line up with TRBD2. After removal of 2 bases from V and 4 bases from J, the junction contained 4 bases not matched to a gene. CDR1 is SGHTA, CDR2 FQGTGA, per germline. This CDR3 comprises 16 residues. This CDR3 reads CASSLGGLAGYNEQFF. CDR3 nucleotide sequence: TGTGCCAGCAGCTTAGGCGGACTAGCGGGTTACAATGAGCAGTTCTTC.

The CDR3 DNA reads as TGTGCCAGCAGCCCCCGGGGGACCCCGTACGAGCAGTACTTC. Its translation: CASSPRGTPYEQYF. The chain links TRBV9 to TRBJ2-7, with D perhaps TRBD2 (6 bases). V was shortened by 4 bases and J by 4 bases, with 15 bases between the two germline ends. CDR1 and CDR2 from the germline V gene are SGDLS and YYNGEE. The CDR3 spans 14 residues.

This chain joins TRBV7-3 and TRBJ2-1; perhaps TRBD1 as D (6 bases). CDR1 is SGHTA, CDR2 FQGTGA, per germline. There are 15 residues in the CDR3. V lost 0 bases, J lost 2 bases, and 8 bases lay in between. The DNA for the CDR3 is TGTGCCAGCAGCTTAACGAGGACAGCCTACAATGAGCAGTTCTTC. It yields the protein CASSLTRTAYNEQFF.

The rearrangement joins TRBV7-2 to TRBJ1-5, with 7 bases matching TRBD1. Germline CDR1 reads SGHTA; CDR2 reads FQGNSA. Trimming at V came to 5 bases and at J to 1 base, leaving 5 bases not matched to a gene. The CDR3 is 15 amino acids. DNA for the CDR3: TGTGCCAGCAGCAGACAGGGTGTAAGCAATCAGCCCCAGCATTTT. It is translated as CASSRQGVSNQPQHF.

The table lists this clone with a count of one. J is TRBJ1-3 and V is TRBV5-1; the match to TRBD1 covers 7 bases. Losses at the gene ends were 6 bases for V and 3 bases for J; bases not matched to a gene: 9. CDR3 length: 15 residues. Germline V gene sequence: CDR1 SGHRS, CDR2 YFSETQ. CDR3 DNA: TGCGCCAGCACCGAGGAGGGGGCGGGTGGAAACACCATATATTTT. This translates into CASTEEGAGGNTIYF.

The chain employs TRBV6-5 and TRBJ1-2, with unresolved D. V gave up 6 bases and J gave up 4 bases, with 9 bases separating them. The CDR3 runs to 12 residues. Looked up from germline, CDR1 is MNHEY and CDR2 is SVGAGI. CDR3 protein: CASSLDFYGYTF. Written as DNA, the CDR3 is TGTGCCAGCAGCCTCGACTTCTATGGCTACACCTTC.